Here is one T cell receptor beta chain with its context. The antigen is unknown. The data are from a study of blood T cells in healthy people across ages. Overall study results and limits: A roughly linear age-dependent decrease characterized TCR beta diversity per million T cells. Long-lived donors exceeded aged donors in naive CD4+ cells and diversity. For the donors, CMV status was unknown and possibly confounded expanded clonotype changes.

The CDR3 runs 17 residues. Germline CDR1 reads LGHNA; CDR2 reads YSLEER. V was pared by 0 bases and J by 1 base, with 12 bases between. Primed by a sample-barcoded 5' primer and a J-beta primer mix, a second PCR proceeded for roughly 7 to 11 cycles. TCRdb reprocessed the 5' RACE reads with MiXCR, giving one entry per CDR3 protein. The table shows 1.5 million to 2 million distinct CDR3 sequences, with roughly two fifths occurring only once. The sequence was collected from a human donor in good health. The sequenced material came from blood. The V gene is TRBV4-3, the J gene TRBJ1-4; no clear D gene. The CDR3 sequence: CASSQDRAIVTNEKLFF. The CDR3 coding sequence is TGCGCCAGCAGCCAAGACCGGGCGATTGTAACTAATGAAAAACTGTTTTTT.